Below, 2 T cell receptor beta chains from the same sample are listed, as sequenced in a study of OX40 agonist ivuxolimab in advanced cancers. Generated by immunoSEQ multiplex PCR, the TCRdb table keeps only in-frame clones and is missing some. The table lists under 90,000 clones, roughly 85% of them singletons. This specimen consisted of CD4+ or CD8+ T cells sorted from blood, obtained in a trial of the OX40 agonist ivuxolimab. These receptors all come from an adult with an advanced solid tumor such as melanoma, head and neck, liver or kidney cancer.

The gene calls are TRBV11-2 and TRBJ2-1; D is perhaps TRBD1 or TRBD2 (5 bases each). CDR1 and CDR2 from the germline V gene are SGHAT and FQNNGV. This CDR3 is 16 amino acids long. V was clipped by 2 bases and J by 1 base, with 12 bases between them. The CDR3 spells CASSLRGLTSYNEQFF. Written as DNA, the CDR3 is TGTGCCAGCAGCTTACGGGGCCTAACTTCCTACAATGAGCAGTTCTTC.

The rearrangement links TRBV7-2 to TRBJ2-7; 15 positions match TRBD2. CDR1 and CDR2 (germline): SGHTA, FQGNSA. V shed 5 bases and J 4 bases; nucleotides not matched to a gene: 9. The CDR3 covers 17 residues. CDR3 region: CASSRRTSGRAVYEQYF. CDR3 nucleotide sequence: TGTGCCAGCAGCCGGAGGACTAGCGGGAGGGCCGTTTACGAGCAGTACTTC.